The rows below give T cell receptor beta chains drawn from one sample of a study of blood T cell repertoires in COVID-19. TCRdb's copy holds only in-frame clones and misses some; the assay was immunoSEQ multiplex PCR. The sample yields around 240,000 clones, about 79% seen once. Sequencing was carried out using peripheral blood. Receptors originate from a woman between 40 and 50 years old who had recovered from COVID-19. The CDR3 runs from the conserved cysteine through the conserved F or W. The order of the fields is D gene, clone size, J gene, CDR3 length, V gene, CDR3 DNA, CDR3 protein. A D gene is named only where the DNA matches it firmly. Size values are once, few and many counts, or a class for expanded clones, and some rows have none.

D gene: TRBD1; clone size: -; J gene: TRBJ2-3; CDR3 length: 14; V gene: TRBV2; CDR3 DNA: TGTGCCAGCAAAAGACAGGGCGTCACAGATACGCAGTATTTT; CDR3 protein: CASKRQGVTDTQYF
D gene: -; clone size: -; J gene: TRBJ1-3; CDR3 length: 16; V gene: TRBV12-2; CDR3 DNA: TGTGCAAGTCGCTTAGTCTCTTGGCAGTCTGGAAACACCATATATTTT; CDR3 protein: CASRLVSWQSGNTIYF
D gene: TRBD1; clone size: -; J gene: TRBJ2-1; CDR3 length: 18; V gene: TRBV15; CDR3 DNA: TGTGCCACCAGCAGAGACTATTCCGAGACAGGGGTATTAAATGAGCAGTTCTTC; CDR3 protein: CATSRDYSETGVLNEQFF
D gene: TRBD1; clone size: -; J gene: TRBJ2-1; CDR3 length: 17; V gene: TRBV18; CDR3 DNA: TGTGCCAGCCGCGAACAAACCGGGACAGTCGCGGGCGCGGAGCAGTTCTTC; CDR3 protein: CASREQTGTVAGAEQFF
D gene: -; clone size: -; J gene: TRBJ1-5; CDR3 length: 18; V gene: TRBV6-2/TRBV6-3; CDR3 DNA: TGTGCCAGCAGTTACTCGGAACAGGGCGATTATAGCAATCAGCCCCAGCATTTT; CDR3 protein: CASSYSEQGDYSNQPQHF
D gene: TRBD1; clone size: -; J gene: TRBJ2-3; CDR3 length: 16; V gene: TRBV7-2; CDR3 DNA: TGTGCCAGCAGCTCGACCAGGGGGCTGGGCACAGATACGCAGTATTTT; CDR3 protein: CASSSTRGLGTDTQYF
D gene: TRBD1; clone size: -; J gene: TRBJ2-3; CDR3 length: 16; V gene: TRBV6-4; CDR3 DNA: TGTGCCAGCAGTGACTCGATGACAGGGGGAACAGATACGCAGTATTTT; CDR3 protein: CASSDSMTGGTDTQYF
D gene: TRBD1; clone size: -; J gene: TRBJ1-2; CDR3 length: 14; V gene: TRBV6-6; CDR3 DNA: TGTGCCAGCACGATTCCGGGACAGGGGTATGGCTACACCTTC; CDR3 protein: CASTIPGQGYGYTF
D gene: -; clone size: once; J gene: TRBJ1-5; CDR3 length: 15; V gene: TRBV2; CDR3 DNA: TGTGCCAGCAGTGATATTACGTCGGGGGTTAAGCCCCAGCATTTT; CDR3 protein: CASSDITSGVKPQHF
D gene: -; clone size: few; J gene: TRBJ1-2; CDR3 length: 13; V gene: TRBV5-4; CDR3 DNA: TGTGCCAGCAGCACTGACAGGAACTATGGCTACACCTTC; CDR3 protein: CASSTDRNYGYTF
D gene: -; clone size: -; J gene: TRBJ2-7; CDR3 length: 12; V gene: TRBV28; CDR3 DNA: TGTGCCAGCAATATTCCGGGCTACGAGCAGTACTTC; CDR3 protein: CASNIPGYEQYF
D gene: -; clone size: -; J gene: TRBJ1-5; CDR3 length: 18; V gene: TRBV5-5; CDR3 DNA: TGTGCCAGCAGCTTGGGCTTTGGGGCCGCCTATAGCAATCAGCCCCAGCATTTT; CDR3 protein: CASSLGFGAAYSNQPQHF
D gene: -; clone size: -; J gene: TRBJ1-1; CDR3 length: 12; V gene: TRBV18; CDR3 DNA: TGTGCCAGCTCACGGGGGGACACTGAAGCTTTCTTT; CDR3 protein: CASSRGDTEAFF
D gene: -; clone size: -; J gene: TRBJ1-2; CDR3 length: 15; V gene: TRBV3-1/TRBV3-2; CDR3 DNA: TGTGCCAGCAGCCAAGTGCCGCGAACTAACTATGGCTACACCTTC; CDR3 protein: CASSQVPRTNYGYTF
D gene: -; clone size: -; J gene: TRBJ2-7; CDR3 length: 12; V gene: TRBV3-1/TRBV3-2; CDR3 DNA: TGTGCCAGCAGCCAAGAAGACAGGGAGCAGTACTTC; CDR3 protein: CASSQEDREQYF
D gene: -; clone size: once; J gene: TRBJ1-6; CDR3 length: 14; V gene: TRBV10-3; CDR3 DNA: TGTGCCATCAGTGAACGGGGTACTGATTCACCCCTCCACTTT; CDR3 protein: CAISERGTDSPLHF
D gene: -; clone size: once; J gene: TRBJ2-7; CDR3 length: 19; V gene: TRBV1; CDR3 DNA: TGCACCAGCAGCCAAGATCGGGGGTGCTATACCGAGGAGATCTACGAGCAGTACTTC; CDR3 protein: CTSSQDRGCYTEEIYEQYF
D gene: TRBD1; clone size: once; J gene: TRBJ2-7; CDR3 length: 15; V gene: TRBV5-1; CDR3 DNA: TGCGCCAGCAGCTTGGAGCAGGGGGCCACCTACGAGCAGTACTTC; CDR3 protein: CASSLEQGATYEQYF
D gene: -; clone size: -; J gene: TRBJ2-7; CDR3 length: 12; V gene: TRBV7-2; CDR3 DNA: TGTGCCAGCAGCTTACAATTCGGGGAGCAGTACTTC; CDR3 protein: CASSLQFGEQYF
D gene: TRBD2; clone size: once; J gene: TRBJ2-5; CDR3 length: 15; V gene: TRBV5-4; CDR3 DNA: TGTACCAGCAGCAACGGACTAGCGGGGGCAGGGACCCAGTACTTC; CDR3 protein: CTSSNGLAGAGTQYF
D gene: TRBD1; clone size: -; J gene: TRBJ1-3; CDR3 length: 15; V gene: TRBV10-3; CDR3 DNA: TGTGCCATCAGCAAGGGACAGGGCTCTGGAAACACCATATATTTT; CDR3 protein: CAISKGQGSGNTIYF
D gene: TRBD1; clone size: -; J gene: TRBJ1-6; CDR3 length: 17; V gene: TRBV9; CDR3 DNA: TGTGCCAGCAGCGGGGGACAGATCCTAGGGGATAATTCACCCCTCCACTTT; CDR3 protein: CASSGGQILGDNSPLHF
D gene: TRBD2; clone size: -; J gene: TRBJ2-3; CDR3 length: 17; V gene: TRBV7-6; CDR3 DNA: TGTGCCAGCAGCCCGGGGTTGGGACTAGCGGGGGGAGATACGCAGTATTTT; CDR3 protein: CASSPGLGLAGGDTQYF
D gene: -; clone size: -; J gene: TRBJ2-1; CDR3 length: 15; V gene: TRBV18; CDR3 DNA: TGTGCCAGCTCACCCTCAGCAGGGTTCGGAAATGAGCAGTTCTTC; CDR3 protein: CASSPSAGFGNEQFF
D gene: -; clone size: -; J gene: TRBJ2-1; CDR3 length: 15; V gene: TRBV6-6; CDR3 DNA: TGTGCCAGCAGTTACGCGAGCCGCTCCTACAATGAGCAGTTCTTC; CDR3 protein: CASSYASRSYNEQFF
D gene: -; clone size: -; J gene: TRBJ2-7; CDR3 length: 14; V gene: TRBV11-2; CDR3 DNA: TGTGCCAGCAGCTTAGGACAGGTCAACTACGAGCAGTACTTC; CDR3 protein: CASSLGQVNYEQYF
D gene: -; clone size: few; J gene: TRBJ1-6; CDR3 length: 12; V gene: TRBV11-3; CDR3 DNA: TGTGCCAGCAGCTTGGAGGGTAGGACCCTCCACTTT; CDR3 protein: CASSLEGRTLHF
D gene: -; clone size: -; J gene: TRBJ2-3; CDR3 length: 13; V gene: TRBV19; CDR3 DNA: TGTGCCAGTAGTGCAGGTGAAACAGATACGCAGTATTTT; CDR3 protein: CASSAGETDTQYF
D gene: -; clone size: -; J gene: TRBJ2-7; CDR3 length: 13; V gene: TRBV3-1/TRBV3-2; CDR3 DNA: TGTGCCAGCGGATCGACGGGAACCTACGAGCAGTACTTC; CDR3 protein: CASGSTGTYEQYF
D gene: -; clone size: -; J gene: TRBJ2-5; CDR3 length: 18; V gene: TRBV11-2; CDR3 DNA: TGTGCCAGCAGCTTAGATCGAGGCAGGGGAAGGTGGCAAGAGACCCAGTACTTC; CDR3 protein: CASSLDRGRGRWQETQYF
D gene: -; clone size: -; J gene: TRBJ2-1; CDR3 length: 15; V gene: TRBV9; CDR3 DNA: TGTGCCAGCAGCGTCCAGGGGAACTCGTACAATGAGCAGTTCTTC; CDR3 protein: CASSVQGNSYNEQFF
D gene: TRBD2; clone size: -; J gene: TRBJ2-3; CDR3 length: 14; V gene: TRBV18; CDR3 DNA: TGTGCCAGCTCTGGAGCGGGGTTCACAGATACGCAGTATTTT; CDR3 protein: CASSGAGFTDTQYF
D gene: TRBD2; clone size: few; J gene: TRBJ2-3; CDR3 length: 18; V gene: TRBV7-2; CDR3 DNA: TGTGCCAGCAGCTCGGGTCGGCTAGCGGGGGCCCGGGGAGATACGCAGTATTTT; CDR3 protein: CASSSGRLAGARGDTQYF
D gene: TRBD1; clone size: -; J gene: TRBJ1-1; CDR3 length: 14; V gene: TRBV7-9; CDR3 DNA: TGTGCCAGCAGCGGGGCGACAGGGATCACTGAAGCTTTCTTT; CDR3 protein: CASSGATGITEAFF
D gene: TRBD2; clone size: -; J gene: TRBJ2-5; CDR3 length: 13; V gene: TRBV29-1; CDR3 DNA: TGCAGCCTCACCGGACTAGCGGGGGAGACCCAGTACTTC; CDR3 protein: CSLTGLAGETQYF
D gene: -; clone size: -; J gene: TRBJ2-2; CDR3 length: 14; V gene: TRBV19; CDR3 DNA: TGTGCCAGTAGTATGGAGGGCCTTACCGGGGAGCTGTTTTTT; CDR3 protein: CASSMEGLTGELFF
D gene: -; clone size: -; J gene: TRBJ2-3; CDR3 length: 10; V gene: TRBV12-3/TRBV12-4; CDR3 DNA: TGTGCCAGCACGGCAGATACGCAGTATTTT; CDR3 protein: CASTADTQYF
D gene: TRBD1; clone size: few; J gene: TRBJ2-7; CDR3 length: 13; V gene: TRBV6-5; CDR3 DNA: TGTGCCAGCAGGGGGGGACAGGGGTACGAGCAGTACTTC; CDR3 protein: CASRGGQGYEQYF
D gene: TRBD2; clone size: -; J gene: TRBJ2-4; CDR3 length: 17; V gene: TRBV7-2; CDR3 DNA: TGTGCCAGCAGCATGCTCAGCGGGGGACGAGCCAAAAACATTCAGTACTTC; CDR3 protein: CASSMLSGGRAKNIQYF
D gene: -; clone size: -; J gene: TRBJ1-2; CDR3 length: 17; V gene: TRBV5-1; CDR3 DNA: TGCGCCAGCAGAAGCTTAGAAATCAGCGGCAGCGTCTACGGCTACACCTTC; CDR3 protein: CASRSLEISGSVYGYTF
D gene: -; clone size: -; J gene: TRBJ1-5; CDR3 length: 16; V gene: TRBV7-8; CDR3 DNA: TGTGCCAGCAGCTTAGCGCTAATCGCAGGGCATCAGCCCCAGCATTTT; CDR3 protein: CASSLALIAGHQPQHF
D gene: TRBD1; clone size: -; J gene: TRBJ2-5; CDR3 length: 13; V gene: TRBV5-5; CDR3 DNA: TGTGCCAGCAGTGGGACAGGGATTCTTCCCCAGTACTTC; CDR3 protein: CASSGTGILPQYF
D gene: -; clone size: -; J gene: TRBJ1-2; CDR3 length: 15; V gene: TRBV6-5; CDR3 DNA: TGTGCCAGCAGTTTCGAGCGGGACACCGCTGGAGGCTACACCTTC; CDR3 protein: CASSFERDTAGGYTF
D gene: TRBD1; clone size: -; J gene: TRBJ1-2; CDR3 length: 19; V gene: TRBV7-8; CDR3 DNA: TGTGCCAGCAGCTTAAGTATCCGGCTAACAGGGGGCGCGTCTTATGGCTACACCTTC; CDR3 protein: CASSLSIRLTGGASYGYTF
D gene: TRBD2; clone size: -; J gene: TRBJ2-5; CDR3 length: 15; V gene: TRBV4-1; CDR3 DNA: TGCGCCAGCTCCGTCGGGGGGGTAGACAAAGAGACCCAGTACTTC; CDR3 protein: CASSVGGVDKETQYF
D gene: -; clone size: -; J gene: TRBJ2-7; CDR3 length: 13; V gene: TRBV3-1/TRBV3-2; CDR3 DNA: TGTGCCAGCAGCCAATGGAGGGACTACGAGCAGTACTTC; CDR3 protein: CASSQWRDYEQYF
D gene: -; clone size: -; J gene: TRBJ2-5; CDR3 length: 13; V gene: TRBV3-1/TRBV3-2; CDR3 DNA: TGTGCCAGTGGAAGCGGACCCCAAGAGACCCAGTACTTC; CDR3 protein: CASGSGPQETQYF
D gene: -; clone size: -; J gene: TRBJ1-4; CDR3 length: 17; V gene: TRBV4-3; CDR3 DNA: TGCGCCAGCAGCCAAGATGCCTTTGTTCCCCACGGGGAAAAACTGTTTTTT; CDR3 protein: CASSQDAFVPHGEKLFF
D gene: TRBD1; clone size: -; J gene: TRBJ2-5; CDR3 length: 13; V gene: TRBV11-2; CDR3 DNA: TGTGCCAGCAGCCTAGCAGGGGGCGAGACCCAGTACTTC; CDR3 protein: CASSLAGGETQYF
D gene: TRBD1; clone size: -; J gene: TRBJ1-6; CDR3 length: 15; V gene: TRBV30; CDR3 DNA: TGTGCCTGGAGCTTCGCCGGGACAGGGGGTTCACCCCTCCACTTT; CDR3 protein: CAWSFAGTGGSPLHF